This entry concerns a single TCR beta chain. Its antigen is not known. The sample originates from a study of Ad26.COV2.S vaccination and SARS-CoV-2 variants. Whole-study findings and limits: Recipients given vaccine exceeded placebo recipients in spike-specific TCR breadth.

Data came from immunoSEQ multiplex PCR; TCRdb stores just in-frame clones and leaves some out. The profile shows some 350,000 clones, under 90% of them singletons. Noted treatment: some 20 received Ad26.COV2.S at low or high dose, single or two shots; about 5 received placebo; per-sample allocation not given. The study sampled participants on day 63 after the first vaccine or placebo injection. Sequenced material: peripheral blood, taken in a trial of Ad26.COV2.S vaccine versus placebo. The clonotype comes from a person aged 18 to 59 who received the Ad26.COV2.S COVID-19 vaccine or a placebo.

This chain's CDR3 is CASSFGESGGYTF. CDR3 coding DNA: TGTGCCAGCAGTTTCGGCGAGTCTGGTGGCTACACCTTC. The V and J genes are TRBV12-3 or TRBV12-4 and TRBJ1-2; D gene ambiguous. Between the trimmed V and J ends, which lost 3 bases and 7 bases, there was a span of 12 bases. CDR3 length equals 13 residues.